The rows below give T cell receptor beta chains drawn from one sample of a study of persistence of HIV-infected CD4 T cells. The antigens for these receptors are not known. Sequencing used immunoSEQ multiplex PCR; TCRdb keeps in-frame clones, though not all of them. The sample holds 35,000 to 45,000 clones; about 87% are singletons and the top ten take around 0.47%. Sequences were derived from CD4+ T cells sorted from PBMCs after roughly 18-hour stimulation, sampled from a patient who received antiretroviral therapy. The receptors come from an adult woman with HIV who was CMV-seropositive. Each CDR3 is given with its conserved first and last residue. A D gene is named only where the DNA matches it firmly. Size tells how often a clone was seen (once, few, many) or the class of an expanded clone, and some rows leave it out.

V gene,D gene,clone size,CDR3 length,J gene,CDR3 DNA,CDR3 protein
TRBV29-1,.,.,14,TRBJ1-2,TGCAGCGTTGGACTTCTAACAGGGAGAGGCGGCTACACCTTC,CSVGLLTGRGGYTF
TRBV4-1,.,.,17,TRBJ1-6,TGCGCCAGCAGCCAAGATCTGGGCGCCCGCCTCAATTCACCCCTCCACTTT,CASSQDLGARLNSPLHF
TRBV2,.,.,12,TRBJ2-1,TGTGCCAGCAGTGTGCGGAACAATGAGCAGTTCTTC,CASSVRNNEQFF
TRBV18,TRBD1,.,19,TRBJ1-3,TGTGCCAGCTCACGAGTGGGGGCGACAGGGGGCAGCGGCGGAAACACCATATATTTT,CASSRVGATGGSGGNTIYF
TRBV6-4,TRBD1,.,15,TRBJ1-2,TGTGCCAGCAGTGACGGGACAGGGGGCGCTTGGGGCTACACCTTC,CASSDGTGGAWGYTF
TRBV5-1,.,.,14,TRBJ2-2,TGCGCCAGCAGCTTGCAACGGGCGGACGGGGAGCTGTTTTTT,CASSLQRADGELFF
TRBV6-6,TRBD2,.,15,TRBJ2-7,TGTGCCAGCAGTTCGACTAGCGGGGGCCTCTACGAGCAGTACTTC,CASSSTSGGLYEQYF
TRBV6-4,.,.,15,TRBJ1-4,TGTGCCAGCAGTGACTCGGGCGACCCTAATGAAAAACTGTTTTTT,CASSDSGDPNEKLFF
TRBV14,.,.,13,TRBJ2-5,TGTGCCAGCAACCGGCGAGGACAAGAGACCCAGTACTTC,CASNRRGQETQYF
TRBV30,.,.,12,TRBJ1-6,TGTGCCTGGAGGGTCTGGAGTTCACCCCTCCACTTT,CAWRVWSSPLHF
TRBV5-1,TRBD1,.,17,TRBJ1-4,TGCGCCAGCAGCAGGGGGGACAGGGCCGCAACTAATGAAAAACTGTTTTTT,CASSRGDRAATNEKLFF
TRBV5-1,TRBD2,.,14,TRBJ2-4,TGCGCCAGCAGCTTGAGCGGGGGAGGGAACATTCAGTACTTC,CASSLSGGGNIQYF
TRBV5-1,.,.,17,TRBJ2-6,TGCGCCAGCAGCCCAGGGAGACAGTCCTCTGGGGCCAACGTCCTGACTTTC,CASSPGRQSSGANVLTF
TRBV5-4,TRBD2,.,15,TRBJ2-3,TGTGCCAGCAGCTTACTAGCGCAGACCTCAGATACGCAGTATTTT,CASSLLAQTSDTQYF
TRBV6-6,TRBD1,.,14,TRBJ1-1,TGTGCCAGCAGGCGGACAGGCGATTGGGCTGAAGCTTTCTTT,CASRRTGDWAEAFF
TRBV24-1,.,once,14,TRBJ2-5,TGTGCCACCAGTGAGGCTGGACTCAGAGAGACCCAGTACTTC,CATSEAGLRETQYF
TRBV19,.,.,14,TRBJ1-5,TGTGCCAGTAGGGGGGAGGTTTCCAATCAGCCCCAGCATTTT,CASRGEVSNQPQHF
TRBV18,.,.,14,TRBJ2-7,TGTGCCAGCTCACCACTCAACCCTGCCTACGAGCAGTACTTC,CASSPLNPAYEQYF
TRBV15,.,.,13,TRBJ1-2,TGTGCCACCAGCAGAGTGGGAGGGGAGGGCTACACCTTC,CATSRVGGEGYTF
TRBV4-2,.,.,14,TRBJ1-1,TGTGCCAGCAGCCAAGAGGGGGCCGACACTGAAGCTTTCTTT,CASSQEGADTEAFF
TRBV3-1/TRBV3-2,.,.,15,TRBJ2-3,TGTGCCAGCAGCCAAGACGCGGCCCGCACAGATACGCAGTATTTT,CASSQDAARTDTQYF
TRBV9,.,.,16,TRBJ2-3,TGTGCCAGCAGCGTAGGGGCAGGGGGGGACACGGATACGCAGTATTTT,CASSVGAGGDTDTQYF
TRBV3-1/TRBV3-2,.,.,18,TRBJ2-6,TGTGCCAGCAGCCAAGATCCGAGACAAGTCTCTGGGGCCAACGTCCTGACTTTC,CASSQDPRQVSGANVLTF
TRBV7-2,.,.,14,TRBJ2-3,TGTGCCAGCAGCTTAGACGTCTCCACAGATACGCAGTATTTT,CASSLDVSTDTQYF
TRBV19,.,once,13,TRBJ2-7,TGTGCCAGTACCGGACAGCTAACCTACGAGCAGTACTTC,CASTGQLTYEQYF
TRBV29-1,.,.,12,TRBJ2-2,TGCAGCGCCAGACCAAACACCGGGGAGCTGTTTTTT,CSARPNTGELFF
TRBV6-5,TRBD1,.,15,TRBJ2-3,TGTGCCAGCGGAAGGGACAGCTTAAGCACAGATACGCAGTATTTT,CASGRDSLSTDTQYF
TRBV5-1,.,.,15,TRBJ1-1,TGCGCCAGCAGCTTGGATGGACACCGGAACACTGAAGCTTTCTTT,CASSLDGHRNTEAFF
TRBV27,TRBD2,once,16,TRBJ2-1,TGTGCCAGCAGTCGACTAGCGGGGGGCTCCTACAATGAGCAGTTCTTC,CASSRLAGGSYNEQFF
TRBV27,.,.,14,TRBJ1-1,TGTGCCAGCAACGGTCTAGGCGGGTACACTGAAGCTTTCTTT,CASNGLGGYTEAFF
TRBV7-2,.,once,15,TRBJ1-5,TGTGCCAGCAGCCTCAAGGACAGTAGCAATCAGCCCCAGCATTTT,CASSLKDSSNQPQHF
TRBV6-5,.,.,11,TRBJ1-2,TGTGCCAGCAGTCGGGCCCCTGGCTACACCTTC,CASSRAPGYTF
TRBV18,.,.,14,TRBJ2-7,TGTGCCAGCTCACAGAAGGGGGGAATGGCCGAGCAGTACTTC,CASSQKGGMAEQYF
TRBV5-1,.,once,14,TRBJ2-2,TGCGCCAGCAGCCCTTTAACTAGCACCGGGGAGCTGTTTTTT,CASSPLTSTGELFF
TRBV6-5,.,.,16,TRBJ2-3,TGTGCCAGCAGTTCGGGACGCCGCGATTTGGGCTCTGCGCAGTATTTT,CASSSGRRDLGSAQYF
TRBV6-5,TRBD1,.,15,TRBJ1-2,TGTGCCAGCAGCCCGGGACAGGTAGTGAACTATGGCTACACCTTC,CASSPGQVVNYGYTF
TRBV10-3,TRBD1,.,17,TRBJ1-1,TGTGCCATCACCTCAGGGGGCCAGACAGGGAGGGGGACTGAAGCTTTCTTT,CAITSGGQTGRGTEAFF
TRBV19,.,.,15,TRBJ1-2,TGTGCCAGTAGCCCCGGCTACAGGGAGAACTATGGCTACACCTTC,CASSPGYRENYGYTF
TRBV7-8,.,.,18,TRBJ1-1,TGTGCCAGCAGCTTAGAAGTGTGGGACAACTCCCTGAACACTGAAGCTTTCTTT,CASSLEVWDNSLNTEAFF
TRBV6-1,.,.,13,TRBJ1-5,TGTGCCAGCAGTGATAGGTGGGATCAGCCCCAGCATTTT,CASSDRWDQPQHF
TRBV6-6,TRBD1,.,14,TRBJ1-5,TGTGCCAGCAAAGGAGACAGGGGCAATCAGCCCCAGCATTTT,CASKGDRGNQPQHF